The clone carrying this T cell receptor (beta chain) occurred many times. CDR3 length: 15 residues. Trimming took 4 bases from V and 7 from J; bases not matched to a gene: 8. From germline, CDR1 is SGHAT and CDR2 FQDESV (reference sequence). The hyperthyroidism patients had all been newly diagnosed, and their disease duration was under 2 months. Their ages ranged from 18 to 65 years. The source of the sample is a study of T cells in Graves' hyperthyroidism and ophthalmopathy. Using RNA transcripts as the source, TCR beta CDR3 regions were amplified. TCR CDR3 underwent first-round RT-PCR with the HTBI primer set. TCRdb called the multiplex PCR reads again in MiXCR, with one record for every CDR3 protein. The sample consists of around 700,000 distinct CDR3 sequences, under 20% of them appearing once.

The TCR originated in a woman aged 45-59 years with Graves' hyperthyroidism that later progressed to Graves' ophthalmopathy. The material sequenced was blood. The chain has TRBV11-1 and TRBJ2-2; the match to TRBD1 covers 8 bases. The CDR3: CASSSRTGRDGELFF. Written as DNA, the CDR3 is TGTGCCAGCAGCTCCCGGACAGGGCGGGACGGGGAGCTGTTTTTT.